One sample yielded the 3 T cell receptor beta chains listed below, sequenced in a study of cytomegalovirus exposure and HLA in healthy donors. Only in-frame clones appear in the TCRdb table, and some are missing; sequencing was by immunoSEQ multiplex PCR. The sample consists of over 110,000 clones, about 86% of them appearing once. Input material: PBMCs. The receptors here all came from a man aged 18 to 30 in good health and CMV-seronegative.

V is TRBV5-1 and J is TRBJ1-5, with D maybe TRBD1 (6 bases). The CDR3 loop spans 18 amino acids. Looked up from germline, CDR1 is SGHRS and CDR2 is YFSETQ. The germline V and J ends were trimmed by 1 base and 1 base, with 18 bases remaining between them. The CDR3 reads CASSLWGPPQGSNQPQHF. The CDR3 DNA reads TGCGCCAGCAGCTTGTGGGGCCCTCCACAGGGCAGCAATCAGCCCCAGCATTTT.

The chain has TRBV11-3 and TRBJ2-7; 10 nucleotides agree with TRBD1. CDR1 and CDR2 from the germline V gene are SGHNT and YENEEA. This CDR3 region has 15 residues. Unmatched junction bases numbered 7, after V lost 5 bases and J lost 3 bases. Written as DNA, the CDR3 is TGTGCCAGCAGCAGCGGACAGGGGGGTAACTACGAGCAGTACTTC. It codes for CASSSGQGGNYEQYF.

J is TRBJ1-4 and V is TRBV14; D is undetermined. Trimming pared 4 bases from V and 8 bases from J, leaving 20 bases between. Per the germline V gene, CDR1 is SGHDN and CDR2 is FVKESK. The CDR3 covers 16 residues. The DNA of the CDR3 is TGTGCCAGCAGCCGAACTTCAGCGCAACCATGGGAAAAACTGTTTTTT. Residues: CASSRTSAQPWEKLFF.